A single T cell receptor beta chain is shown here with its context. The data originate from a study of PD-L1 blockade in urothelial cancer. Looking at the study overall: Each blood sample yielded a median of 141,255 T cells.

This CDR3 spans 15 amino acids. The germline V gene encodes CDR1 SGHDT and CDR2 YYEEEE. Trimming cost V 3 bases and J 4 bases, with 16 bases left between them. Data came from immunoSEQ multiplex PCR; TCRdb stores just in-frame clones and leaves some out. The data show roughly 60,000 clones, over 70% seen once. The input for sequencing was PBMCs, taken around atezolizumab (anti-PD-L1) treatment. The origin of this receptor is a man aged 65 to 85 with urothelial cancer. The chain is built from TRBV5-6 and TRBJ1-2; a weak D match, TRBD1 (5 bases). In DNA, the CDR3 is TGTGCCAGCAGCTCGGCCGGGGGGGTAGGCTATGGCTACACCTTC. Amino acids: CASSSAGGVGYGYTF.